The clone carrying this T cell receptor beta chain has a single count. Germline CDR1 SGHDT, CDR2 YYEEEE. The CDR3 loop spans 16 amino acids. J was trimmed by 4 bases and V by 3 bases; bases with no gene match: 4. The protocol was immunoSEQ multiplex PCR, while the TCRdb copy is restricted to in-frame clones and leaves out a portion. The profile shows 75,000 to 90,000 clones, 93% of them singletons. This sample was taken from a study of technical replicates of blood from a handful of donors. This chain connects TRBV5-6 to TRBJ2-7, with 16 bases that match TRBD2. This sequence originates from a human donor in good health. The sample taken for sequencing was T cells isolated from PBMCs. In DNA, the CDR3 is TGTGCCAGCAGCTGGGGACTAGCGGGAGGGCCGTACGAGCAGTACTTC. Its translation is CASSWGLAGGPYEQYF.